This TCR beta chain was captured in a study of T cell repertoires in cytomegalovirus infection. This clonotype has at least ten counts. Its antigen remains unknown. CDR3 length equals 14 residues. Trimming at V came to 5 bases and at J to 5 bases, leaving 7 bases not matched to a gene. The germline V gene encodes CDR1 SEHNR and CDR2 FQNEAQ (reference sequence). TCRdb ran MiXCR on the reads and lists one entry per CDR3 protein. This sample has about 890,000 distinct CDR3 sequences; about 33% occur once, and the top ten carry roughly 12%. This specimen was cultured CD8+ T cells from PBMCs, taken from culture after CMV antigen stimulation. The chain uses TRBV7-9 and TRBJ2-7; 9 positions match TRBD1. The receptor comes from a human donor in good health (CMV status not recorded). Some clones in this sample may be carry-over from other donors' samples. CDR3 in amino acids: CASSHRDRDHEQYV. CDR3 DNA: TGTGCCAGCAGCCACCGGGACAGGGACCACGAGCAGTACGTC.